This T cell receptor (beta chain) was profiled in a study of response to subunit inactivated influenza vaccine. Study results and limitations: New T cells are recruited in small numbers by each seasonal influenza vaccination, according to the authors' suggestion.

This clonotype has a handful of counts. The target antigen is unknown. Trimming cost V 6 bases and J 3 bases; bases outside gene matches: 7. CDR3 size: 14 residues. Per the germline V gene, CDR1 is SQVTM and CDR2 is ANQGSEA. TCRdb fed the RT-PCR reads into MiXCR, producing one record per CDR3 protein. The sample includes approximately 500,000 distinct CDR3 sequences, under 25% of them seen just once. This sample was shared with a second study, whose subject was T cells expressing NK-cell markers. That source reports: 5'RACE template switching with UMIs produced the TCR beta cDNA. Among the experiments, several used an anti-gamma-delta TCR antibody to restrict sorting to alpha-beta TCR T cells. In five or six donors, dominant CD3+CD56+NKG2C+ clonotypes ranked among the top 10 CD8+ clonotypes. Also leading the CD3+CD56-NKG2C+ fraction in several donors were these clonotypes.

The sample was CD4+ T cells sorted from PBMCs, taken less than 13 days after vaccination. The source is a man between 45 and 60 years old who received an inactivated influenza vaccine. The J gene is TRBJ2-5, the V gene TRBV29-1; 10 nucleotides agree with TRBD1. The CDR3 is CSVNPGTGEETQYF. The DNA of the CDR3 is TGCAGCGTCAATCCCGGGACAGGGGAAGAGACCCAGTACTTC.